This TCR beta chain derives from a study of shared clonotypes between healthy human individuals. Study-wide results and caveats: Naive CD4 clonotypes were shared across a handful of donors at 4.5% to 6.5%. Compared with clonotypes that all four donors shared, non-shared clonotypes had lower generation probabilities.

Comments on this clone: Its antigen is still unknown.

The CDR3 has 16 amino acids. Germline CDR1 SEHNR, CDR2 FQNEAQ (reference sequence). Trimming cost V 7 bases and J 3 bases; bases outside gene matches: 12. Healthy HIV-negative adults with no recent acute infections or vaccinations were recruited as donors. Libraries were prepared by immunoSEQ multiplex PCR; TCRdb keeps only in-frame clonotypes and omits some of them. Of roughly 1.4 million clones in the sample, about 98.5% were seen once. The sample consisted of naive CD4+ T cells sorted from blood. This sample's subset: CD45RA+ positively selected. The clonotype originates from a man between 25 and 39 years old in good health. The genes are TRBV7-9 and TRBJ2-7; TRBD2 aligns across 10 bases. This CDR3 reads CASNPYTGTSDYEQYF. CDR3 DNA: TGTGCCAGCAACCCTTATACCGGGACTAGCGACTACGAGCAGTACTTC.